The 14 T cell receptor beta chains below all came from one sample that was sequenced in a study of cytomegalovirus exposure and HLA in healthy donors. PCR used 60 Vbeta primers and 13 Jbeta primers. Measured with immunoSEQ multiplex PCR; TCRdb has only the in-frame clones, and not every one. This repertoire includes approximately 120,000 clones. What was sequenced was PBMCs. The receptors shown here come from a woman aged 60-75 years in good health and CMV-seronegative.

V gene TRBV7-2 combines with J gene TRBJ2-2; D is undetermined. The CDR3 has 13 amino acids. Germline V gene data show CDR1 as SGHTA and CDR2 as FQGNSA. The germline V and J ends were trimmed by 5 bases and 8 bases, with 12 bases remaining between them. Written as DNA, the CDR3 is TGTGCCAGCAGCCCGGCCCGGGTGGGGGAGCTGTTTTTT. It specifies CASSPARVGELFF.

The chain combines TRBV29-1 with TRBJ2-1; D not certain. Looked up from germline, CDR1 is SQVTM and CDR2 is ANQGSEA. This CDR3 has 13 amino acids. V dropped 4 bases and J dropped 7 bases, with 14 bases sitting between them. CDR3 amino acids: CSVGTVRQNEQFF. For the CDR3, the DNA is TGCAGCGTTGGAACAGTCAGGCAGAATGAGCAGTTCTTC.

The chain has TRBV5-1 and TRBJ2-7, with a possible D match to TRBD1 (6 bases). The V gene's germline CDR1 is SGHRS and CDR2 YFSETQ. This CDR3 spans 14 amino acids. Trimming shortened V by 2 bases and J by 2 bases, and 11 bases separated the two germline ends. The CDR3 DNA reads TGCGCCAGCAGCTTACAGGGTAGAACCTACGAGCAGTACTTC. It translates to CASSLQGRTYEQYF.

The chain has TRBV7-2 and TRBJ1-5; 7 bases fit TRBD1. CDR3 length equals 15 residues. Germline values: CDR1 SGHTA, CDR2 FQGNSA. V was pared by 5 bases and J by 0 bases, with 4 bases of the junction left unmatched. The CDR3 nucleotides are TGTGCCAGCAGCCAGGGGGAATATAGCAATCAGCCCCAGCATTTT. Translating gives CASSQGEYSNQPQHF.

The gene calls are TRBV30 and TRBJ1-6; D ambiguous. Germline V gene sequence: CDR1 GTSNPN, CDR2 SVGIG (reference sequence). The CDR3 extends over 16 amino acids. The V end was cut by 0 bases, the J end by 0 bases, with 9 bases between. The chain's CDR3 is CAWSVRTSSYNSPLHF. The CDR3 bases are TGTGCCTGGAGTGTACGAACAAGCTCCTATAATTCACCCCTCCACTTT.

The CDR3 protein is CASSPGLQGAYEQYF. The CDR3 region has the DNA TGTGCCAGCAGCCCGGGACTCCAAGGGGCCTACGAGCAGTACTTC. The chain recombines TRBV2 with TRBJ2-7, with D perhaps TRBD2 (6 bases). V was cut by 6 bases and J by 2 bases, with 17 bases left in between. The germline V gene encodes CDR1 SNHLY and CDR2 FYNNEI. The CDR3 consists of 15 residues.

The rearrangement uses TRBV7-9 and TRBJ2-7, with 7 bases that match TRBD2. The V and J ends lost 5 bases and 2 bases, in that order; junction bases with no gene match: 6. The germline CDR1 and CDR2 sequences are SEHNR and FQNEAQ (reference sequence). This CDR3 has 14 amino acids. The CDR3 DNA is TGTGCCAGCAGCACGAAGACTAGCACCTACGAGCAGTACTTC. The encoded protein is CASSTKTSTYEQYF.

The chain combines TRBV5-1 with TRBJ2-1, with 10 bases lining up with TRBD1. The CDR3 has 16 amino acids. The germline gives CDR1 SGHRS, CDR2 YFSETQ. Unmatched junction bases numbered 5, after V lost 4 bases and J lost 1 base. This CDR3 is CASSTGTGESYNEQFF. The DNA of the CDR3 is TGCGCCAGCAGCACGGGGACAGGGGAGTCCTACAATGAGCAGTTCTTC. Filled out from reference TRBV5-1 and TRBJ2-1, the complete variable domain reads KAGVTQTPRYLIKTRGQQVTLSCSPISGHRSVSWYQQTPGQGLQFLFEYFSETQRNKGNFPGRFSGRQFSNSRSEMNVSTLELGDSALYLCASSTGTGESYNEQFFGPGTRLTVL.

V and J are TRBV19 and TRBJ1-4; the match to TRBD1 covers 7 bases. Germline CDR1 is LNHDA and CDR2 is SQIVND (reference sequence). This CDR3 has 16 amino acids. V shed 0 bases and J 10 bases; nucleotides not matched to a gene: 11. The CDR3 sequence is CASSIEDGQVMRKLFF. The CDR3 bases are TGTGCCAGTAGTATAGAAGACGGACAGGTAATGAGAAAACTGTTTTTT.

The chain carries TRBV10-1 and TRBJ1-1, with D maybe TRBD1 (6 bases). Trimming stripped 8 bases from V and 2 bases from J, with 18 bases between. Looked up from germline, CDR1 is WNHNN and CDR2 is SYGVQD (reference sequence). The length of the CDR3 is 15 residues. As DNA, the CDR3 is TGCGCCAGCGGAAGGGACACGGGGATTAACACTGAAGCTTTCTTT. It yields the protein CASGRDTGINTEAFF.

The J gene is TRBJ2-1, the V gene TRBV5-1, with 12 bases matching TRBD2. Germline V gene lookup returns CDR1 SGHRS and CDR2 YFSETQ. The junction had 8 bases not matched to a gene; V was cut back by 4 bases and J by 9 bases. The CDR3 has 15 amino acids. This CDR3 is CASSPGLAGRGEQFF. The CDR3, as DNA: TGCGCCAGCAGCCCTGGACTAGCGGGAAGGGGTGAGCAGTTCTTC.

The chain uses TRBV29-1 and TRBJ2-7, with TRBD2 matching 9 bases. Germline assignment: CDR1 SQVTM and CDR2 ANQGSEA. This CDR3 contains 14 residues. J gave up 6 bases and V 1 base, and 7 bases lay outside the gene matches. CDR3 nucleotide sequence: TGCAGCGTTGAAGGTTCCGGGACTAGCATCGAGCAGTACTTC. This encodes CSVEGSGTSIEQYF.

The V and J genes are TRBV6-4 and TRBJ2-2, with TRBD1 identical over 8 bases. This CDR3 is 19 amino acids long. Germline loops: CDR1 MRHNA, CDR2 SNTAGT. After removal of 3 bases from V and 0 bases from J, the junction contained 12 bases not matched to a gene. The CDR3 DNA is TGTGCCAGCAGTGAAAGCCCCAGGGGGCTAAGCCCGAACACCGGGGAGCTGTTTTTT. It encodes CASSESPRGLSPNTGELFF.

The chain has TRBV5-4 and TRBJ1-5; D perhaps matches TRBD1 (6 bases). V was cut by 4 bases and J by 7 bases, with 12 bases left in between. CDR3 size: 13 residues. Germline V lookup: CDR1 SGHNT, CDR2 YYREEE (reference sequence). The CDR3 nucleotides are TGTGCCAGCAGCCTCAGGGGAAGCCAGCCCCAGCATTTT. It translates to CASSLRGSQPQHF.